These 20 T cell receptor beta chains originate from one sample sequenced in a study of T cells expressing NK-cell markers. No DNA is given; TCRdb re-called the 5' RACE reads and lists each CDR3 protein once. The specimen's table records 350,000 to 450,000 distinct CDR3 sequences. Material for sequencing was blood T cells: a sorted CD56 or NKG2C T cell subset, CD4+ or CD8+ T cells, or bulk PBMC T cells (not recorded which). Receptor source: a man aged 18-70 years in good health.

The V and J genes are TRBV5-6 and TRBJ1-2; there is no DNA to check the TCRdb D call of TRBD1. Looked up from germline, CDR1 is SGHDT and CDR2 is YYEEEE. The CDR3 contains 14 residues. CDR3: CASSRGQGRRADTF.

V is TRBV4-2 and J is TRBJ2-5; TCRdb's D gene call, TRBD2, goes unchecked for lack of DNA. From germline, CDR1 is LGHNA and CDR2 YNFKEQ. The CDR3 is 15 amino acids. The CDR3 sequence: CASSKKSGGGETQYF.

The CDR3 here is CASSGSGQVTGYTF. This chain joins TRBV5-1 and TRBJ1-2; TCRdb's D call, TRBD1, is unchecked because there is no DNA. This CDR3 spans 14 amino acids. CDR1 and CDR2 (germline): SGHRS, YFSETQ. The variable domain in full, with the rest retrieved from reference TRBV5-1 and TRBJ1-2, is KAGVTQTPRYLIKTRGQQVTLSCSPISGHRSVSWYQQTPGQGLQFLFEYFSETQRNKGNFPGRFSGRQFSNSRSEMNVSTLELGDSALYLCASSGSGQVTGYTFGSGTRLTVV.

This chain connects TRBV27 to TRBJ2-7; the D call from TCRdb, TRBD1, cannot be confirmed without DNA. Germline values: CDR1 MNHEY, CDR2 SMNVEV (reference sequence). CDR3 size: 16 residues. The CDR3 is CASPKNGDRTSYEQYF.

The CDR3 reads CSVEDDAWGAEAFF. This chain joins TRBV29-1 and TRBJ1-1; TCRdb's D call, TRBD1, is unchecked because there is no DNA. The CDR3 consists of 14 residues. Germline values: CDR1 SQVTM, CDR2 ANQGSEA.

The CDR3 loop is CASTGLAGGGTDTQYF. The chain recombines TRBV4-1 with TRBJ2-3; the D call of TRBD2 rests on TCRdb alone, since no DNA is present to check it. CDR1 and CDR2 from the germline V gene are MGHRA and YSYEKL. The CDR3 consists of 16 residues.

The chain is built from TRBV6-5 and TRBJ1-4. From germline, CDR1 is MNHEY and CDR2 SVGAGI. The CDR3 has 14 residues. The CDR3 region is CASSVSRFNEKLFF.

The V and J genes are TRBV9 and TRBJ2-7; the D call of TRBD1 rests on TCRdb alone, since no DNA is present to check it. Germline V gene lookup returns CDR1 SGDLS and CDR2 YYNGEE. The CDR3 is 15 residues long. The CDR3 here is CASSVTGTATYEQYF.

The chain couples TRBV3-1 to TRBJ1-4; the TCRdb D gene call, TRBD1, has no DNA to confirm it. The CDR3 spans 12 residues. CDR1 and CDR2 (germline): LGHDT, YNNKEL (reference sequence). CDR3 protein: CASSYGEGRLFF.

This chain connects TRBV2 to TRBJ2-3; as DNA is missing, the TRBD1 call by TCRdb cannot be tested. This CDR3 comprises 14 residues. Looked up from germline, CDR1 is SNHLY and CDR2 is FYNNEI. CDR3: CASSELNSGHTQYF.

This chain uses TRBV6-5 with TRBJ1-4. The germline gives CDR1 MNHEY, CDR2 SVGAGI. CDR3 length equals 15 residues. This chain's CDR3 is CASSYRTATNEKLFF.

The V and J genes are TRBV5-4 and TRBJ2-7. Germline V lookup: CDR1 SGHNT, CDR2 YYREEE (reference sequence). The CDR3 length is 13 residues. The CDR3 here is CASSPTGPNEQYF.

The V and J genes are TRBV28 and TRBJ2-7; TCRdb returns TRBD1, unconfirmable since there is no DNA. Germline V lookup: CDR1 MDHEN, CDR2 SYDVKM. CDR3 length: 13 residues. CDR3 sequence: CASSQPQGYEQYF. Full variable domain (missing parts from reference TRBV28 and TRBJ2-7): DVKVTQSSRYLVKRTGEKVFLECVQDMDHENMFWYRQDPGLGLRLIYFSYDVKMKEKGDIPEGYSVSREKKERFSLILESASTNQTSMYLCASSQPQGYEQYFGPGTRLTVT.

The chain uses TRBV6-1 and TRBJ2-7. CDR3 length: 15 amino acids. Germline V lookup: CDR1 MNHNS, CDR2 SASEGT. The CDR3 loop is CASLNSPDSSYEQYF.

The rearrangement uses TRBV29-1 and TRBJ1-1; without DNA, the TCRdb call of TRBD1 cannot be checked. The germline CDR1 and CDR2 sequences are SQVTM and ANQGSEA. The CDR3 is 13 amino acids. This CDR3 is CSAEGGGLAEAFF.

The chain joins TRBV7-8 to TRBJ2-1; the TCRdb call, TRBD2, lacks DNA for checking. The CDR3 spans 14 residues. Germline lookup yields CDR1 SGHVS and CDR2 FQNEAQ. The CDR3 here is CAGAGAGDYNEQFF.

This chain connects TRBV4-1 to TRBJ2-3; TCRdb outputs TRBD2, but without DNA this stays unchecked. The CDR3 covers 17 residues. Looked up from germline, CDR1 is MGHRA and CDR2 is YSYEKL. This chain's CDR3 is CASSQVLAGGQADTQYF.

V is TRBV29-1 and J is TRBJ2-4; TCRdb names TRBD1, which stays unverified in the absence of DNA. Looked up from germline, CDR1 is SQVTM and CDR2 is ANQGSEA. The CDR3 is 13 residues long. The CDR3 sequence is CSVVGDSQNIQYF.

The chain uses TRBV5-1 and TRBJ1-2; the D gene TCRdb calls, TRBD1, cannot be checked with no DNA. Germline V gene sequence: CDR1 SGHRS, CDR2 YFSETQ. This CDR3 contains 14 residues. The CDR3 here is CASSQDRGHDGYTF.

V usage is TRBV5-1 and J usage is TRBJ2-1; the TRBD2 assignment by TCRdb is unverifiable without DNA. Germline V gene sequence: CDR1 SGHRS, CDR2 YFSETQ. The CDR3 consists of 16 residues. The CDR3 sequence is CASSVLSGGRYNEQFF. The full variable domain, its missing parts supplied by reference TRBV5-1 and TRBJ2-1, is KAGVTQTPRYLIKTRGQQVTLSCSPISGHRSVSWYQQTPGQGLQFLFEYFSETQRNKGNFPGRFSGRQFSNSRSEMNVSTLELGDSALYLCASSVLSGGRYNEQFFGPGTRLTVL.